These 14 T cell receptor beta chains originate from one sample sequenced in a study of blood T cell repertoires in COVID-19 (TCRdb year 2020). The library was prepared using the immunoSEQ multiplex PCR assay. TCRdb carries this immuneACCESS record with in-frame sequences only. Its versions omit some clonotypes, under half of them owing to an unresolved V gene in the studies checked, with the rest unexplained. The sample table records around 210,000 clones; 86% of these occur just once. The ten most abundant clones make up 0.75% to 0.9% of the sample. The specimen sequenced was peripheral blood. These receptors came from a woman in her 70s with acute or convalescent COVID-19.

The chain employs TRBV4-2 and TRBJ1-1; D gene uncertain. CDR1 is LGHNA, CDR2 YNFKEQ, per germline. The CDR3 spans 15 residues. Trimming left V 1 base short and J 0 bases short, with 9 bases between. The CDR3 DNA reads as TGTGCCAGCAGCCAAGCTGCGGGTATGAACACTGAAGCTTTCTTT. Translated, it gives CASSQAAGMNTEAFF.

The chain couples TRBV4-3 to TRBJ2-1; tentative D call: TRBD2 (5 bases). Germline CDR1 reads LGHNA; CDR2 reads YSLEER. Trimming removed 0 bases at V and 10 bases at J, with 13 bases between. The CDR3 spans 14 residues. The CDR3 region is CASSQDRTPGEQFF. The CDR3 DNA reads TGCGCCAGCAGCCAAGATAGAACCCCGGGGGAGCAGTTCTTC.

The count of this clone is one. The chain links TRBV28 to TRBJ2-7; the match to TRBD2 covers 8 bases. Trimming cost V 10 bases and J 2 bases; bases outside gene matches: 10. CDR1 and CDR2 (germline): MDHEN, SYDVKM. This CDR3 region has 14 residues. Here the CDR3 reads CATLGGLAAYEQYF. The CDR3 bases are TGTGCCACCCTGGGAGGACTAGCAGCCTACGAGCAGTACTTC.

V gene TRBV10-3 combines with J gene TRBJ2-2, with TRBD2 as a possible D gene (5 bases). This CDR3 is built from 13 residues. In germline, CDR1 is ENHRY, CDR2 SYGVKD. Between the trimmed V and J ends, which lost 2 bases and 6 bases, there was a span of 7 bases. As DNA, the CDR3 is TGTGCCATCAGTGAGACTAGTCCCGGGGAGCTGTTTTTT. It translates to CAISETSPGELFF.

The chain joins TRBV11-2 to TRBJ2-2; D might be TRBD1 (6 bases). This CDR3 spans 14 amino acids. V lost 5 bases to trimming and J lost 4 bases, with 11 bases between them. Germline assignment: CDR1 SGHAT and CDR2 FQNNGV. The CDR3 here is CASSQDSATGELFF. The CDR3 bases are TGTGCCAGCAGCCAGGACAGTGCCACCGGGGAGCTGTTTTTT.

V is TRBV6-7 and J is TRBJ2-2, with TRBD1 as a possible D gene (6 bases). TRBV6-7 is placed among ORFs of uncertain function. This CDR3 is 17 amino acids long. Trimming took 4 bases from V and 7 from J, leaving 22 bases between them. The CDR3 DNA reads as TGTGCCAGCAGTTCACAAACGCAGGGGTCCCCGCGCGGGGAGCTGTTTTTT. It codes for CASSSQTQGSPRGELFF.

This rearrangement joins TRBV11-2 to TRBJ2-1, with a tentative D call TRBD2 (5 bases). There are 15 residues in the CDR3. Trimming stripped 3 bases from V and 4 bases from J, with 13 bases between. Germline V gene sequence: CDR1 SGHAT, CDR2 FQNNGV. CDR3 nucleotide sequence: TGTGCCAGCAGCTTCGGGGTAACAAAATACAATGAGCAGTTCTTC. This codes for CASSFGVTKYNEQFF.

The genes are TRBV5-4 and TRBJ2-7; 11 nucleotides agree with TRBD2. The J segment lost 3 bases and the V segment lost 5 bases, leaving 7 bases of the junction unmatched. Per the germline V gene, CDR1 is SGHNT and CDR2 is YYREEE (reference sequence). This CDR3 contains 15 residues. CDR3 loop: CASSPAGTSGYEQYF. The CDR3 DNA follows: TGTGCCAGCAGTCCTGCCGGGACTAGCGGCTACGAGCAGTACTTC. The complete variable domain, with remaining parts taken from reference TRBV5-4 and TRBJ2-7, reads ETGVTQSPTHLIKTRGQQVTLRCSSQSGHNTVSWYQQALGQGPQFIFQYYREEENGRGNFPPRFSGLQFPNYSSELNVNALELDDSALYLCASSPAGTSGYEQYFGPGTRLTVT.

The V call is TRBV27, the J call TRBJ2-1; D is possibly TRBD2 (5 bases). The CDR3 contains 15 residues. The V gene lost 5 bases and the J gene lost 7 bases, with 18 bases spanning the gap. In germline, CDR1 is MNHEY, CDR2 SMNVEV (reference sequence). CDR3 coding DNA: TGTGCCAGCAGTGGCCCCTCAGTCGGGAAAAATGAGCAGTTCTTC. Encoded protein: CASSGPSVGKNEQFF.

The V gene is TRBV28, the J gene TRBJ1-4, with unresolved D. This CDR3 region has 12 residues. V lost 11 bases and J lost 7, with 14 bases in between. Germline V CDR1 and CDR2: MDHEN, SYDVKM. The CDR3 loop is CAAGGRGEKLFF. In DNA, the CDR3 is TGTGCCGCCGGAGGGCGCGGTGAAAAACTGTTTTTT.

As DNA, the CDR3 is TGTGCCAGCGGCGGGACGGCGAACACCGGGGAGCTGTTTTTT. This codes for CASGGTANTGELFF. The chain couples TRBV28 to TRBJ2-2; possible D gene TRBD2, 6 bases. The CDR3 is made up of 14 amino acids. Trimming took 8 bases from V and 0 from J, leaving 10 bases between them. The V gene's germline CDR1 is MDHEN and CDR2 SYDVKM.

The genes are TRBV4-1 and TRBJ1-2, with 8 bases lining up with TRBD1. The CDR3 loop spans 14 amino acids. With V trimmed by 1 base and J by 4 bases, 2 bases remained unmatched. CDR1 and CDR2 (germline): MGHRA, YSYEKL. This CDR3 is CASSQGDRSYGYTF. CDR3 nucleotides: TGCGCCAGCAGCCAAGGGGACAGGAGCTATGGCTACACCTTC.

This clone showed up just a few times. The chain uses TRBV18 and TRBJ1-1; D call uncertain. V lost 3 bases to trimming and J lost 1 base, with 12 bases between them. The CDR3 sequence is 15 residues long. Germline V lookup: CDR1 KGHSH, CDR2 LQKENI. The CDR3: CASSPLPDTNTEAFF. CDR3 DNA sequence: TGTGCCAGCTCACCCCTCCCAGACACGAACACTGAAGCTTTCTTT. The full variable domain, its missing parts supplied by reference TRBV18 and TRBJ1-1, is NAGVMQNPRHLVRRRGQEARLRCSPMKGHSHVYWYRQLPEEGLKFMVYLQKENIIDESGMPKERFSAEFPKEGPSILRIQQVVRGDSAAYFCASSPLPDTNTEAFFGQGTRLTVV.

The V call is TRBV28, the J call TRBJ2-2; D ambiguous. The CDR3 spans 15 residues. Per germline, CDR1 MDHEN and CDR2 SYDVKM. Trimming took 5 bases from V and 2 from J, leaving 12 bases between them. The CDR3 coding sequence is TGTGCCAGCAGTAATCCGGGTTTCAACACCGGGGAGCTGTTTTTT. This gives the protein CASSNPGFNTGELFF.